This TCR beta chain emerged from a study of Ad26.COV2.S vaccination and SARS-CoV-2 variants (dated by TCRdb to about 2021). In terms of the full investigation: Vaccine-arm donors came from COV1001, a multicentre, randomized, double-blind, placebo-controlled phase I-IIa trial of Ad26.COV2.S in healthy adults. The TCR-sequenced set comprised approximately 32 samples: about 19 Ad26.COV2.S vaccine recipients, 5 placebo recipients and 8 SARS-CoV-2 convalescent individuals. Participants in the trial were split at random into five groups of five each, receiving low-dose or high-dose Ad26.COV2.S once or twice, or else placebo on both occasions. TCRbeta repertoire sequencing was used to assess the specificity and breadth of SARS-CoV-2-reactive T cell receptors after Ad26.COV2.S vaccination. Throughout the experiments and outcome assessment, investigators stayed blinded to trial group allocation. Ad26.COV2.S was given intramuscularly at 5x10^10 or 1x10^11 viral particles, as a single shot or as two shots 56 days apart. General study outcomes and caveats: It was noted by the authors that total T cell responses may have been underestimated by the TCR breadth and depth analyses. The study was not powered to compare responses between vaccine doses or regimens. Compared with placebo recipients, Ad26.COV2.S recipients showed higher spike-specific TCR breadth (P = 0.0014). After vaccination, spike-specific CD8+ and CD4+ T cell responses were reported to show substantial breadth. Non-spike TCR breadth was comparable between vaccine and placebo recipients, consistent with the vaccine containing only spike.

With regard to this clone: The target of this receptor is not known. The sample holds no much larger clone one base away, and base qualities are not on file.

The CDR3, from cysteine to phenylalanine, totals 16 residues. Only CDR3 DNA is held: 48 bases, read in frame from base 1. CDR1 SGHNT and CDR2 YYREEE are derived from the germline V gene (reference sequence). V loses 5 bases of germline sequence and J loses 5 bases, and the interval between the two ends is 20 bases. The sample's treatment or condition label, in plain terms: around 19 received Ad26.COV2.S at low or high dose, single or two shots; five or six received placebo; per-sample allocation not given. Repertoires of vaccine and placebo recipients were sequenced from samples collected on day 63 after the first injection. Cohort 1b enrolled around 24 adults aged 18-55 years at a single site in Boston, USA, between 29 July and 7 August 2020. Ad26.COV2.S consisted of a replication-incompetent adenovirus type 26 vector by which a prefusion-stabilized SARS-CoV-2 spike protein from the original Wuhan strain was expressed.

The immunoSEQ Assay was the method used to sequence TCRbeta CDR3 regions. After extraction, genomic DNA underwent amplification by bias-controlled multiplex PCR, followed by high-throughput sequencing. The paper's data handling went like this. To quantify the absolute abundance of each unique TCRbeta CDR3 region, sequences were collapsed and filtered. Usable DNA was measured by amplifying reference genes present in all nucleated cells, and TCRbeta template counts were normalized to that usable DNA to estimate T cell fraction. Repertoire TCRs were annotated as SARS-CoV-2-specific when V gene, CDR3 amino acid sequence and J gene were exactly matched to a known reactive TCR set. MIRA supplied the reference SARS-CoV-2 TCR set, which was filtered for enrichment in COVID-19-positive ImmuneCODE repertoires so that public or cross-reactive TCRs were removed. Based on the MIRA antigens, annotated TCRs were further analysed at the level of specific ORF or position within ORF. Breadth was defined as annotated unique rearrangements over total unique productive rearrangements; depth was the summed frequency of those rearrangements. Two-sided Wilcoxon rank-sum tests were used to compare TCR breadth between groups. Sourced from immuneACCESS, this table was stored by TCRdb with only in-frame sequences that have V and J called. A share of the clones is absent; for the studies checked, an unresolved V gene accounts for under half, and the remainder has no known explanation. The V and J calls and clone size are taken from that table; D and trimming were inferred from the DNA. The sample contains 350,000 to 400,000 clones, approximately 91% of them found a single time. The leading ten clones occupy 3.5% of the sample.

The receptor chain draws on TRBV5-4 and TRBJ2-4; the D call is possibly TRBD1 or TRBD2, each sharing 6 bases. The sample was peripheral blood, taken in a trial of Ad26.COV2.S vaccine versus placebo. The sequence was obtained from a person between 18 and 60 years old who received the Ad26.COV2.S COVID-19 vaccine or a placebo. The nucleotide sequence reads as follows: TGTGCCAGCAGGGAGGGGGGTAGCTGGGATGAAAACATTCAGTACTTC. This gives the protein CASREGGSWDENIQYF.